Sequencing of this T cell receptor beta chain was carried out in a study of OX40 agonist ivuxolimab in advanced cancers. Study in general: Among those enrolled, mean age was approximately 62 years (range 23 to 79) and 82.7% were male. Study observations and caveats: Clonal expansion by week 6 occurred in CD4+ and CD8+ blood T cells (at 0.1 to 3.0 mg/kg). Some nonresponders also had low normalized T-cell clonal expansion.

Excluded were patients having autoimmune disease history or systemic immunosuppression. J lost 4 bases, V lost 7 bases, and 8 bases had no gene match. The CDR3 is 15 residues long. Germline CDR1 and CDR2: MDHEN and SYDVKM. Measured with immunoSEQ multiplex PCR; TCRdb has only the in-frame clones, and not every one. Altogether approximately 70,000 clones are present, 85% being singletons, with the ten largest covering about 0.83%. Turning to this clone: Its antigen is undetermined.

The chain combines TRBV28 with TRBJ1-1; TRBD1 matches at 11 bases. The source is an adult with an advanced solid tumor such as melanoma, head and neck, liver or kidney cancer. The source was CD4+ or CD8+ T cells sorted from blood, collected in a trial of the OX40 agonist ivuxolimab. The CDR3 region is CASTHAGTGGTEAFF. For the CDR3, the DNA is TGTGCCAGCACCCACGCCGGGACAGGGGGCACTGAAGCTTTCTTT.